A selection of T cell receptor beta chains follows, all from one sample in a study of blood T cell repertoires in COVID-19. Sequenced by immunoSEQ multiplex PCR; TCRdb stores in-frame clones only, minus some. The sample includes about 310,000 clones, 89% of them seen just once. Material: PBMCs or T cells enriched from blood (not recorded which). These receptors originate from a middle-aged woman who had recovered from COVID-19. Both conserved end residues are part of each CDR3. Fields, in order: CDR3 protein, CDR3 DNA, clone size, D gene, V gene, J gene. The D gene is left open where the match is weak. Some rows have no size entry. The others give once, few or many, or a class for an expanded clone.

CASSQGGAFGDEQFF	TGTGCCAGCAGCCAAGGAGGGGCGTTTGGGGATGAGCAGTTCTTC	NA	NA	TRBV7-3	TRBJ2-1
CATSTRQGVNTEAFF	TGTGCCACCAGCACTAGACAGGGTGTGAACACTGAAGCTTTCTTT	NA	TRBD1	TRBV15	TRBJ1-1
CAWSPGQKSTNEKLFF	TGTGCCTGGAGTCCCGGACAGAAAAGTACTAATGAAAAACTGTTTTTT	NA	NA	TRBV30	TRBJ1-4
CASSENEKLFF	TGTGCCAGCAGTGAGAATGAAAAACTGTTTTTT	NA	NA	TRBV28	TRBJ1-4
CASSPLDRMDTEAFF	TGTGCCAGCAGTCCGTTGGACAGGATGGACACTGAAGCTTTCTTT	once	TRBD1	TRBV27	TRBJ1-1
CASSLDRGRRNTIYF	TGTGCCAGCAGCTTAGACAGGGGGCGAAGAAACACCATATATTTT	NA	TRBD1	TRBV7-8	TRBJ1-3
CASSFRTSVPYEQYF	TGTGCCAGCAGCTTCCGGACTAGCGTGCCCTACGAGCAGTACTTC	NA	TRBD2	TRBV7-2	TRBJ2-7
CAISESGAYWGAFF	TGTGCCATCAGTGAGTCGGGGGCCTACTGGGGAGCTTTCTTT	NA	NA	TRBV10-3	TRBJ1-1
CASSVVPGFGNTIYF	TGTGCCAGCAGCGTAGTGCCAGGGTTCGGAAACACCATATATTTT	once	NA	TRBV9	TRBJ1-3
CASSRGQTSYNSPLHF	TGTGCCAGCAGCAGGGGACAGACCTCCTATAATTCACCCCTCCACTTT	NA	TRBD1	TRBV5-4	TRBJ1-6
CSASPGTNYGYTF	TGCAGTGCTAGTCCCGGGACAAACTATGGCTACACCTTC	NA	NA	TRBV20-1	TRBJ1-2
CAATGGAKNIQYF	TGTGCCGCGACAGGGGGGGCCAAAAACATTCAGTACTTC	NA	TRBD1	TRBV7-9	TRBJ2-4
CASSLEVGGYNEQFF	TGCGCCAGCAGCTTGGAGGTCGGGGGTTACAATGAGCAGTTCTTC	NA	NA	TRBV5-1	TRBJ2-1
CASSSRRDFQETQYF	TGTGCCAGCAGCAGCCGCCGGGACTTCCAAGAGACCCAGTACTTC	NA	NA	TRBV11-3	TRBJ2-5
CASSVGSFTTYEQYF	TGTGCCAGCAGCGTAGGTAGCTTTACCACCTACGAGCAGTACTTC	NA	NA	TRBV9	TRBJ2-7
CASSEVRGPQHF	TGTGCCAGCAGTGAAGTGCGAGGGCCCCAGCATTTT	NA	NA	TRBV6-1	TRBJ1-5
CASSYDRGRTYEQYF	TGCGCCAGCAGCTATGACAGGGGGCGGACCTACGAGCAGTACTTC	NA	TRBD1	TRBV5-1	TRBJ2-7
CASDTRFDGEQYF	TGTGCCAGCGACACCAGGTTCGACGGCGAGCAGTACTTC	NA	NA	TRBV18	TRBJ2-7
CASSFFYGTEAFF	TGTGCCAGCAGTTTCTTCTACGGCACTGAAGCTTTCTTT	NA	NA	TRBV12-3/TRBV12-4	TRBJ1-1
CASSQGAVEGEKLFF	TGTGCCAGCTCACAGGGGGCGGTCGAAGGTGAAAAACTGTTTTTT	NA	TRBD1	TRBV18	TRBJ1-4